One sample yielded the 8 T cell receptor beta chains listed below, sequenced in a study of T cells in Graves' hyperthyroidism and ophthalmopathy. The investigators amplified TCR beta CDR3 regions from RNA transcripts. First-round RT-PCR with HTBI primers amplified the TCR CDR3 region. TCRdb ran MiXCR on the multiplex PCR reads and lists one entry per CDR3 protein. Among around 600,000 distinct CDR3 sequences, more than 13% were seen once, and the ten largest hold around 7%. Input material: blood. The receptors derive from a woman under 30 with Graves' ophthalmopathy.

J is TRBJ2-2 and V is TRBV7-6; TRBD2 matches at 7 bases. Germline V gene sequence: CDR1 SGHVS, CDR2 FNYEAQ. After removal of 5 bases from V and 1 base from J, the junction contained 7 bases not matched to a gene. This CDR3 is 16 amino acids long. CDR3 sequence reads: CASSQSAGENTGELFF. DNA of the CDR3: TGTGCCAGCAGCCAAAGTGCGGGAGAGAACACCGGGGAGCTGTTTTTT.

This clonotype was detected only a few times. The chain uses TRBV19 and TRBJ2-1; D gene ambiguous. The CDR3 has 11 residues. Trimming left V 3 bases short and J 10 bases short, with 7 bases between. Germline loops: CDR1 LNHDA, CDR2 SQIVND (reference sequence). The CDR3 reads CASSIRVEQFF. The CDR3 DNA follows: TGTGCCAGTAGTATCAGAGTAGAGCAGTTCTTC.

There are many counts of this clonotype. This chain connects TRBV29-1 to TRBJ1-1; D remains unclear. Trimming took 3 bases from V and 3 from J, leaving 14 bases between them. The CDR3 extends over 14 amino acids. Germline V gene data show CDR1 as SQVTM and CDR2 as ANQGSEA. The DNA for the CDR3 is TGCAGCGTTGATCTCTCGACGGTCTACACTGAAGCTTTCTTT. It specifies CSVDLSTVYTEAFF.

This clonotype was seen at least ten times. The genes are TRBV9 and TRBJ2-7; 11 bases agree with TRBD2. Germline V CDR1 and CDR2: SGDLS, YYNGEE. V shed 4 bases, J shed 3 bases, and the junction held 6 bases outside the gene matches. The CDR3 consists of 15 residues. Here the CDR3 DNA reads TGTGCCAGCAGCCCCTCCGGGACTAGCGGCTACGAGCAGTACTTC. Encoded protein: CASSPSGTSGYEQYF.

This clonotype was counted ten times or more. The V gene is TRBV6-2 or TRBV6-3, the J gene TRBJ2-3; 11 positions agree with TRBD2. The CDR3 spans 15 residues. Germline V gene lookup returns CDR1 MNHEY and CDR2 SVGEGT. Unmatched junction bases numbered 2, after V lost 3 bases and J lost 3 bases. The CDR3 loop is CASSYLAGGTDTQYF. The CDR3 bases are TGTGCCAGCAGTTATCTAGCGGGAGGAACAGATACGCAGTATTTT.

This chain joins TRBV18 and TRBJ1-6; D may be TRBD1 (6 bases). V dropped 3 bases and J dropped 13 bases, with 19 bases sitting between them. The CDR3 has 15 residues. Germline loops: CDR1 KGHSH, CDR2 LQKENI. The chain's CDR3 is CASSPIRDTQHPLHF. As DNA, the CDR3 is TGTGCCAGCTCACCGATCCGGGACACCCAACACCCCCTCCACTTT.

This clonotype was observed a handful of times. V gene TRBV4-1 combines with J gene TRBJ1-6, with D unclear. V dropped 4 bases and J dropped 8 bases, with 9 bases sitting between them. The CDR3 has 13 amino acids. CDR1 MGHRA and CDR2 YSYEKL come from the germline V gene. The CDR3 loop is CASSPIADSPLHF. The CDR3 nucleotides read TGCGCCAGCAGCCCCATTGCGGATTCACCCCTCCACTTT.

This clonotype was seen only a few times. The chain employs TRBV5-1 and TRBJ1-5; possibly TRBD1 for D (6 bases). This CDR3 has 15 amino acids. The germline V and J ends were trimmed by 4 bases and 8 bases, with 19 bases remaining between them. The germline V gene has CDR1 SGHRS and CDR2 YFSETQ. The CDR3: CASSRAGDIQEPQHF. As DNA, the CDR3 is TGCGCCAGCAGCAGAGCCGGGGACATACAAGAGCCCCAGCATTTT. The entire variable domain, with the rest obtained from reference TRBV5-1 and TRBJ1-5, is as follows: KAGVTQTPRYLIKTRGQQVTLSCSPISGHRSVSWYQQTPGQGLQFLFEYFSETQRNKGNFPGRFSGRQFSNSRSEMNVSTLELGDSALYLCASSRAGDIQEPQHFGDGTRLSIL.